Here is one TCR beta chain with its context. Its antigen is unknown. No base quality values were provided; no much bigger clone lies one nucleotide off. This specimen comes from a study of T cells in Graves' hyperthyroidism and ophthalmopathy (dated by TCRdb to between 2018 and 2020). About the study as a whole: Peripheral blood was collected at initial diagnosis, before any treatment. To identify distinguishing TCR V-J signatures, a discovery cohort of around 100 patients was used, comprising 40 to 45 with Graves' ophthalmopathy and approximately 57 with stable Graves' hyperthyroidism. Whether ophthalmopathy could be predicted prospectively was tested in an independent validation cohort made up of approximately 19 hyperthyroidism patients plus 17 patients who later progressed to ophthalmopathy. The roughly 94 discovery patients were randomly divided into training and test sets at a 7:3 ratio. Thyroid tissue and blood T-cell repertoires from roughly six Graves' hyperthyroidism patients were also compared in the study. Following sampling, methimazole starting at 30 mg daily was given to hyperthyroidism patients, and high-dose intravenous methylprednisolone was given to ophthalmopathy patients. The paper reports TCR Vbeta CDR3 sequencing of fewer than 150 peripheral blood samples: under 45 ophthalmopathy, about 75 hyperthyroidism and approximately 17 progressor patients. Overall results and qualifications from the work: In validation, the model predicted progression to ophthalmopathy with just under 71% sensitivity and around 72% specificity, a median of 6.5 months before onset. In cross-validation, a model built on a 13 V-J signature told ophthalmopathy apart from stable hyperthyroidism with just under 90% sensitivity and about 81% specificity, and in testing the same model reached 80%/75%. Most expanded thyroid clonotypes (frequency above 0.001) were also detected in blood, suggesting blood repertoires may reflect thyroid immune responses. Sample size was not statistically predetermined, and blinding of investigators to group allocation was not performed.

The TCR beta CDR3 regions were amplified from RNA transcripts. A first-round RT-PCR of the TCR CDR3 used the HTBI primer set with the Qiagen OneStep RT-PCR kit. Libraries were constructed in a second round of multiplex PCR, after which size selection and purification were carried out. Libraries were sequenced paired-end with 100 bp reads on an Illumina HiSeq2000. Per the original workflow: SOAPnuke was used to process the raw data, removing reads that contained adapters or uncalled bases, had a mean Phred below 15, or lacked an exact match to the constant primer or identifier. COPE v1.2.5 was used to merge the high-quality paired reads, and each unique nucleotide sequence was defined as a clonotype. MiTCR v1.1 was used to align clonotypes to the IMGT TRBV, TRBD and TRBJ reference segments. Only V-J combinations with frequency above 0.0001, covering approximately 99% of repertoires, were analysed. The TCS score was defined as the ratio of F50 (clonal expansion) to E x V (chaos), calculated using BLOSUM62-based TCRdist between CDR3 peptides within each V-J. Welch's t-statistics and random forest reduced around 550 V-J features to 10 to 15, which were used in a naive Bayes classifier (R e1071). Using fastp trimming at Q25 and MiXCR clonotype assembly, TCRdb reanalyzed the public sequencing data and kept in-frame beta chains. A single entry per CDR3 protein holds the most common genes and DNA from its merged rows. The V and J calls come from TCRdb's annotation, not from the publication. The sample yields 300,000 to 450,000 distinct CDR3 sequences; 15% to 20% were counted once. The top ten clonotypes cover over 35% of the sample.

Ophthalmopathy patients had moderately to severely active disease, with a Clinical Activity Score of 3 or more, a NOSPECS grade of 4 or more, and a disease duration of less than 3 months. The study excluded patients with uncontrolled infections, other autoimmune diseases, pregnancy or lactation. Clinical symptoms, serum thyroxine and TRAb, thyroid ultrasound, and orbital computed tomography formed the basis for the diagnoses. PBMCs were separated from approximately 10 ml of fresh peripheral blood using Ficoll-Paque density gradient centrifugation. Total RNA was extracted with Trizol reagent, and quality was checked on an Agilent 2100 Bioanalyzer. The source material was blood. The clonotype originates from a man younger than 35 with Graves' ophthalmopathy.

The encoded CDR3 is CASSSGSMTYGYTF. The nucleotide sequence reads as follows: TGTGCCAGCAGCTCCGGTTCCATGACCTATGGCTACACCTTC. The sequence links TRBV7-3 to TRBJ1-2, with the identity of the D gene unclear. V lost 4 bases and J lost 4 bases; the stretch between them is 13 bases long. The germline V gene gives CDR1 as SGHTA and CDR2 as FQGTGA. Including the terminal cysteine and phenylalanine, the CDR3 comprises 14 residues. Of the read, only the CDR3 DNA is kept; its 42 bases are in frame from base 1.